These 4 T cell receptor beta chains came from one sample sequenced in a study of T cell responses to AZD1222 COVID-19 vaccine. The protocol was immunoSEQ multiplex PCR, while the TCRdb copy is restricted to in-frame clones and leaves out a portion. Here the sample spans 110,000 to 150,000 clones, 75% to 95% being singletons. This sample comprised peripheral blood, obtained on day 0 of AZD1222 vaccination. These TCRs come from an adult in good health.

The chain employs TRBV27 and TRBJ2-5; TRBD2 might be the D (5 bases). Trimming left V 5 bases short and J 4 bases short, with 23 bases between. CDR1 MNHEY and CDR2 SMNVEV come from the germline V gene (reference sequence). The CDR3 is made up of 17 amino acids. The CDR3 reads CASSGRLSFGAGETQYF. CDR3 DNA sequence: TGTGCCAGCAGTGGGAGACTTAGTTTCGGAGCTGGAGAGACCCAGTACTTC.

Here the CDR3 DNA reads TGTGCCAGCAGTTACTCGACGGCCTCGAACACTGAAGCTTTCTTT. It translates to CASSYSTASNTEAFF. The V call is TRBV6-5, the J call TRBJ1-1; no clear D gene. Germline V gives CDR1 MNHEY, CDR2 SVGAGI. Trimming took 0 bases from V and 1 from J, leaving 9 bases between them. CDR3 size: 15 residues.

This clone was seen only a few times. CDR3 region: CATSRERQINEKLFF. CDR3 in DNA: TGTGCCACCAGCAGAGAACGGCAGATTAATGAAAAACTGTTTTTT. The chain couples TRBV15 to TRBJ1-4, with unresolved D. V was clipped by 0 bases and J by 4 bases, with 9 bases between them. The CDR3 loop spans 15 amino acids. Germline CDR1 and CDR2: LNHNV and YYDKDF (reference sequence).

The chain links TRBV6-1 to TRBJ1-2; a weak D match, TRBD1 (5 bases). The CDR3 is made up of 13 amino acids. The germline V and J ends were trimmed by 1 base and 6 bases, with 9 bases remaining between them. The V gene's germline CDR1 is MNHNS and CDR2 SASEGT. This CDR3 is CASSEVPGNGYTF. Here the CDR3 DNA reads TGTGCCAGCAGTGAAGTTCCAGGGAATGGCTACACCTTC.